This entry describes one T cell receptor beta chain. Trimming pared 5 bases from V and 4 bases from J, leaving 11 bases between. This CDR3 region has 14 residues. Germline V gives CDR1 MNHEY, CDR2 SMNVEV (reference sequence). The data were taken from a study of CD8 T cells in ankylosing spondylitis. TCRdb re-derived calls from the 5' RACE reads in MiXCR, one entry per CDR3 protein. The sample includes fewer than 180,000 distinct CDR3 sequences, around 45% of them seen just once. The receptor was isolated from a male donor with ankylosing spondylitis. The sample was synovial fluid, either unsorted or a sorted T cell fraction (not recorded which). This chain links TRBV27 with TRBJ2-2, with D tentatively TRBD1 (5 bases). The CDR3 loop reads CASSIERGTGELFF. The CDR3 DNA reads TGTGCCAGCAGTATAGAAAGGGGCACCGGGGAGCTGTTTTTT.